These 5 T cell receptor beta chains were sequenced from one sample in a study of OX40 agonist ivuxolimab in advanced cancers. This table comes from immunoSEQ multiplex PCR, and its TCRdb copy is limited to in-frame clones, with some not included. Here the sample spans about 70,000 clones, around nine tenths being singletons. The material was CD4+ or CD8+ T cells sorted from blood, obtained in a trial of the OX40 agonist ivuxolimab. The receptors come from an adult with an advanced solid tumor such as melanoma, head and neck, liver or kidney cancer.

The chain is built from TRBV18 and TRBJ1-1; possible D gene TRBD1, 6 bases. Trimming removed 3 bases at V and 1 base at J, with 9 bases between. The CDR3 is 14 amino acids. The germline V gene encodes CDR1 KGHSH and CDR2 LQKENI. Here the CDR3 reads CASSPARGNTEAFF. The CDR3 region has the DNA TGTGCCAGCTCACCGGCCAGGGGGAACACTGAAGCTTTCTTT.

This clone occurred a few times. V usage is TRBV19 and J usage is TRBJ2-2; possibly TRBD2 for D (7 bases). This CDR3 has 14 amino acids. Germline V gene lookup returns CDR1 LNHDA and CDR2 SQIVND (reference sequence). CDR3 loop: CAAAGEGVTGELFF. CDR3 coding DNA: TGTGCAGCCGCGGGGGAGGGGGTCACCGGGGAGCTGTTTTTT.

The chain has TRBV10-1 and TRBJ2-1; D may be TRBD1 or TRBD2 (5 bases each). Germline assignment: CDR1 WNHNN and CDR2 SYGVQD (reference sequence). Trimming removed 4 bases from V and 9 bases from J, with 19 bases in between. The CDR3 spans 15 residues. The CDR3 spells CASSVSYGGLSEQFF. DNA of the CDR3: TGCGCCAGCAGTGTTTCGTATGGGGGTTTAAGTGAGCAGTTCTTC.

This clone was observed once. The CDR3 DNA sequence: TGCGCCAGCAGCCAAGCCCAACTAGGGACAGGGGGACATGAGCAGTTCTTC. Protein sequence: CASSQAQLGTGGHEQFF. The chain is built from TRBV4-1 and TRBJ2-1; 11 bases fit TRBD1. The ends lost 1 base at V and 8 bases at J; junction bases unmatched: 10. CDR1 and CDR2 (germline): MGHRA, YSYEKL. The CDR3 consists of 17 residues.

The CDR3 region has the DNA TGTGCCAGCAGCTTAGATCATTCCGGAGATACGCAGTATTTT. This encodes CASSLDHSGDTQYF. V usage is TRBV11-2 and J usage is TRBJ2-3; D is ambiguous. V lost 0 bases and J 5 bases, leaving 9 bases between the germline ends. The CDR3 has 14 residues. Germline V gene data show CDR1 as SGHAT and CDR2 as FQNNGV.